The 2 T cell receptor beta chains listed next were all sequenced from one sample in a study of cytomegalovirus exposure and HLA in healthy donors. PCR used 60 Vbeta primers and 13 Jbeta primers. Using immunoSEQ multiplex PCR, the repertoire was profiled, and TCRdb retains in-frame clones only, with some absent. The sample includes under 150,000 clones, about three quarters of them seen just once. The material sequenced was PBMCs. All receptors come from a woman in her thirties or forties in good health and CMV-seronegative.

The rearrangement joins TRBV4-2 to TRBJ2-7; D unclear. The CDR3 covers 15 residues. Per germline, CDR1 LGHNA and CDR2 YNFKEQ. The germline V and J ends were trimmed by 0 bases and 2 bases, with 11 bases remaining between them. The CDR3 region is CASSQDSSHTYEQYF. As DNA, the CDR3 is TGTGCCAGCAGCCAAGATTCGAGCCATACCTACGAGCAGTACTTC.

This chain links TRBV7-9 with TRBJ2-7; D remains ambiguous. Between the trimmed V and J ends, which lost 4 bases and 3 bases, there was a span of 7 bases. Per germline, CDR1 SEHNR and CDR2 FQNEAQ (reference sequence). The CDR3 contains 12 residues. The CDR3 protein is CASSSPSYEQYF. In DNA, the CDR3 is TGTGCCAGCAGCTCCCCGAGCTACGAGCAGTACTTC.